Following are 21 T cell receptor beta chains from one sample sequenced in a study of graft-versus-host responses after intestinal transplantation. Assay used: immunoSEQ multiplex PCR; TCRdb lists only in-frame clones, some missing. The sample has some 15,000 clones; about 55% are singletons. Graft samples were processed, releasing intraepithelial and lamina propria lymphocytes. The sequencing here drew on ileum tissue, taken 524 days after transplant. Source of these receptors: a human patient who received an intestinal transplant, so some T cells may come from the graft donor.

The chain uses TRBV5-6 and TRBJ2-3; D call uncertain. V shed 4 bases and J shed 6 bases, with 12 bases lying between them. Germline V CDR1 and CDR2: SGHDT, YYEEEE. The CDR3 runs 13 residues. CDR3 sequence (DNA): TGTGCCAGCAGCCCGGTGGCGAGGGATACGCAGTATTTT. Residues: CASSPVARDTQYF.

The V gene is TRBV19, the J gene TRBJ2-6; 7 bases fit TRBD1. Germline CDR1 is LNHDA and CDR2 is SQIVND (reference sequence). This CDR3 has 18 amino acids. Losses at the gene ends were 6 bases for V and 0 bases for J; bases not matched to a gene: 11. CDR3 residues: CASRPVQGPSSGANVLTF. The DNA for the CDR3 is TGTGCCAGTAGGCCAGTACAGGGGCCAAGCTCTGGGGCCAACGTCCTGACTTTC.

The rearrangement joins TRBV12-5 to TRBJ2-1; 12 bases align to TRBD2. CDR1 and CDR2 (germline): LGHNT, FRNRAP. CDR3 size: 18 residues. J gave up 7 bases and V 6 bases, and 16 bases lay outside the gene matches. This CDR3 is CASGPPGLAGFEGNEQFF. The CDR3 DNA follows: TGTGCTAGTGGCCCCCCTGGACTAGCGGGGTTTGAGGGGAATGAGCAGTTCTTC. The full variable domain, completed using reference TRBV12-5 and TRBJ2-1, is DARVTQTPRHKVTEMGQEVTMRCQPILGHNTVFWYRQTMMQGLELLAYFRNRAPLDDSGMPKDRFSAEMPDATLATLKIQPSEPRDSAVYFCASGPPGLAGFEGNEQFFGPGTRLTVL.

The rearrangement joins TRBV6-6 to TRBJ2-2, with D unclear. Trimming shortened V by 7 bases and J by 5 bases, and 14 bases separated the two germline ends. Germline values: CDR1 MNHNY, CDR2 SVGAGI (reference sequence). The CDR3 is made up of 14 amino acids. In DNA form, the CDR3 reads TGTGCCAGCACCCCGATGAGTTTTACCGGGGAGCTGTTTTTT. It yields the protein CASTPMSFTGELFF.

The chain carries TRBV6-5 and TRBJ1-2; perhaps TRBD1 as D (6 bases). Germline V gene sequence: CDR1 MNHEY, CDR2 SVGAGI. Deletions cut 8 bases from V and 4 bases from J, with 11 bases between. The CDR3 is 12 residues long. This CDR3 reads CASGRGGYGYTF. In nucleotides, the CDR3 is TGTGCCAGCGGGAGAGGGGGCTATGGCTACACCTTC.

The rearrangement uses TRBV5-1 and TRBJ1-1; 10 positions agree with TRBD1. The germline CDR1 and CDR2 sequences are SGHRS and YFSETQ. This CDR3 has 14 amino acids. V trimming: 4 bases; J trimming: 4 bases; junction bases outside the gene matches: 4. This chain's CDR3 is CASSPGTGVTEAFF. Written as DNA, the CDR3 is TGCGCCAGCAGCCCCGGGACAGGGGTCACTGAAGCTTTCTTT.

The table lists this clone with a few counts. The chain carries TRBV19 and TRBJ2-5; D is unclear. V was trimmed by 4 bases and J by 3 bases, leaving 9 bases between them. Germline V gene lookup returns CDR1 LNHDA and CDR2 SQIVND (reference sequence). The CDR3 spans 13 residues. The CDR3 DNA sequence: TGTGCCAGTAGTAGGTCTATAGAAGAGACCCAGTACTTC. Its translation is CASSRSIEETQYF.

The rearrangement links TRBV12-2 to TRBJ2-7; TRBD2, the table's D call, was not compared with the DNA. TRBV12-2 counts as a pseudogene. The CDR3 contains 16 residues. The CDR3: CASPPPGRGPTYEQYF. CDR3 bases: TGTGCAAGTCCCCCGCCGGGGCGGGGGCCTACCTACGAGCAGTACTTC.

J is TRBJ1-5 and V is TRBV6-6; 8 nucleotides align to TRBD1. The germline CDR1 and CDR2 sequences are MNHNY and SVGAGI (reference sequence). The V segment lost 0 bases and the J segment 3 bases; nucleotides outside the gene matches: 4. CDR3 length equals 16 residues. In nucleotides, the CDR3 is TGTGCCAGCAGTTACTCAAAGGGACAGGCCAATCAGCCCCAGCATTTT. This gives the protein CASSYSKGQANQPQHF.

The chain has TRBV19 and TRBJ2-1; D might be TRBD2 (6 bases). Germline values: CDR1 LNHDA, CDR2 SQIVND (reference sequence). This CDR3 is 15 amino acids long. V lost 6 bases and J 3 bases, leaving 15 bases between the germline ends. CDR3: CASRGGSPYYNEQFF. DNA for the CDR3: TGTGCCAGTAGGGGGGGTTCACCGTACTACAATGAGCAGTTCTTC. The full variable domain, completed using reference TRBV19 and TRBJ2-1, is DGGITQSPKYLFRKEGQNVTLSCEQNLNHDAMYWYRQDPGQGLRLIYYSQIVNDFQKGDIAEGYSVSREKKESFPLTVTSAQKNPTAFYLCASRGGSPYYNEQFFGPGTRLTVL.

The chain uses TRBV7-2 and TRBJ1-6; 7 bases fit TRBD1. After removal of 5 bases from V and 4 bases from J, the junction contained 5 bases not matched to a gene. Germline CDR1 is SGHTA and CDR2 is FQGNSA. This CDR3 spans 15 amino acids. Here the CDR3 DNA reads TGTGCCAGCAGCCCCCGACAGGGTTATAATTCACCCCTCCACTTT. Encoded protein: CASSPRQGYNSPLHF.

This rearrangement joins TRBV7-2 to TRBJ2-2; D unclear. Trimming pared 3 bases from V and 13 bases from J, leaving 12 bases between. This CDR3 region has 12 residues. From germline, CDR1 is SGHTA and CDR2 FQGNSA. CDR3 loop: CASSFDQPGLFF. CDR3 in DNA: TGTGCCAGCAGCTTCGATCAACCGGGGCTGTTTTTT.

The gene calls are TRBV5-6 and TRBJ1-5, with TRBD1 matching 9 bases. The CDR3 covers 15 residues. The germline gives CDR1 SGHDT, CDR2 YYEEEE. V was pared by 4 bases and J by 1 base, with 3 bases of the junction left unmatched. CDR3 nucleotides: TGTGCCAGCAGCGAACAGGGGGCGAGCAATCAGCCCCAGCATTTT. It encodes CASSEQGASNQPQHF.

This chain joins TRBV4-3 and TRBJ2-1; maybe TRBD1 (6 bases). V lost 6 bases and J 2 bases, leaving 17 bases between the germline ends. Germline-derived CDR1 and CDR2 are LGHNA and YSLEER. This CDR3 has 16 amino acids. The CDR3 sequence: CASSLFSGGTYNEQFF. CDR3 bases: TGCGCCAGCAGTCTCTTTTCTGGGGGCACCTACAATGAGCAGTTCTTC.

The chain employs TRBV7-2 and TRBJ2-5, with D maybe TRBD1 (6 bases). V was shortened by 8 bases and J by 5 bases, with 15 bases between the two germline ends. The CDR3 contains 13 residues. Germline CDR1 and CDR2: SGHTA and FQGNSA. CDR3 bases: TGTGCCAGCCGACAGGAACCTCCCGAGACCCAGTACTTC. Protein sequence: CASRQEPPETQYF.

This clone has more than one count but fewer than ten. The chain combines TRBV5-6 with TRBJ1-2; 8 bases map to TRBD1. This CDR3 is 15 amino acids long. CDR1 is SGHDT, CDR2 YYEEEE, per germline. Trimming removed 4 bases from V and 1 base from J; junction bases left unmatched: 6. The CDR3 reads CASSPQGALNYGYTF. The CDR3 DNA is TGTGCCAGCAGCCCGCAGGGGGCCCTTAACTATGGCTACACCTTC. The full variable domain, in which reference TRBV5-6 and TRBJ1-2 provide the parts outside the CDR3, is DAGVTQSPTHLIKTRGQQVTLRCSPKSGHDTVSWYQQALGQGPQFIFQYYEEEERQRGNFPDRFSGHQFPNYSSELNVNALLLGDSALYLCASSPQGALNYGYTFGSGTRLTVV.

The rearrangement uses TRBV4-3 and TRBJ2-2; 9 bases line up with TRBD2. CDR3 size: 17 residues. Unmatched junction bases numbered 7, after V lost 1 base and J lost 4 bases. In germline, CDR1 is LGHNA, CDR2 YSLEER. CDR3 DNA sequence: TGCGCCAGCAGCCAAGGAAAGGTAGCGGGGGTCACCGGGGAGCTGTTTTTT. As protein: CASSQGKVAGVTGELFF.

The chain employs TRBV6-1 and TRBJ2-3; 11 nucleotides match TRBD2. Germline trimming cut 4 bases from V and 4 bases from J; bases unmatched to any gene: 4. CDR3 size: 15 residues. Germline lookup yields CDR1 MNHNS and CDR2 SASEGT. CDR3 in DNA: TGTGCCAGCAGTGCAGCTAGCGGGGGGCCAGATACGCAGTATTTT. Translated, it gives CASSAASGGPDTQYF.

The chain couples TRBV9 to TRBJ2-3; possible D gene TRBD2, 5 bases. Germline CDR1 SGDLS, CDR2 YYNGEE. This CDR3 region has 14 residues. V was trimmed by 8 bases and J by 1 base, leaving 14 bases between them. The CDR3 protein is CASKGGQGTDTQYF. The CDR3 bases are TGTGCCAGTAAAGGAGGCCAGGGCACAGATACGCAGTATTTT.

The table lists this clone with a few counts. The chain recombines TRBV21-1 with TRBJ2-2; the D call TRBD1 from the table was never checked on the DNA. TRBV21-1 is shown as a pseudogene. The CDR3 runs 14 residues. The DNA of the CDR3 is TGTGCCAGCAGCAAAGGGGGTCAGGGCGGGGAGCTGTTTTTT. Amino acids: CASSKGGQGGELFF.

To note about this clone: The sample has other DNA sequences that encode this CDR3 too. This chain links TRBV7-2 with TRBJ2-5, with 10 bases that match TRBD1. Germline assignment: CDR1 SGHTA and CDR2 FQGNSA. The CDR3 length is 14 residues. The ends lost 4 bases at V and 2 bases at J; junction bases unmatched: 1. CDR3 sequence (DNA): TGTGCCAGCAGCTGGGACAGGGGACAAGAGACCCAGTACTTC. Encoded protein: CASSWDRGQETQYF.